The 18 T cell receptor beta chains given below trace back to one sample, sequenced in a study of blood T cells in healthy people across ages (dated by TCRdb to the mid-2010s). The method behind the library was 5' RACE. A second PCR of about 7 to 12 cycles was run with a J-beta primer mix and a sample-barcoded 5' primer. TCRdb reran the public reads through fastp at Q25 and MiXCR, keeping productive beta chains. All rows with the same CDR3 protein become a single entry with the most common DNA and genes. This sample comprises around 2 million distinct CDR3 sequences, about two fifths of them detected only once. The ten largest make up more than 20% of the sample. Sequencing was carried out using blood. The source of these receptors is a human donor in good health.

V gene TRBV12-5 combines with J gene TRBJ2-7, with D unresolved. Germline CDR1 LGHNT, CDR2 FRNRAP. The CDR3 consists of 12 residues. Trimming removed 4 bases from V and 3 bases from J, with 7 bases in between. DNA for the CDR3: TGTGCTAGTGGTTCAGGTTTCTACGAGCAGTACTTC. It specifies CASGSGFYEQYF.

This chain uses TRBV5-5 with TRBJ1-1, with 9 positions matching TRBD1. The CDR3 contains 17 residues. Looked up from germline, CDR1 is SGHKS and CDR2 is YYEKEE (reference sequence). The J segment lost 4 bases and the V segment lost 4 bases, leaving 14 bases of the junction unmatched. The CDR3 loop is CASSPAAQTGGVTEAFF. For the CDR3, the DNA is TGTGCCAGCAGCCCCGCGGCCCAGACAGGGGGAGTCACTGAAGCTTTCTTT.

This rearrangement joins TRBV25-1 to TRBJ1-1; 8 nucleotides line up with TRBD1. The germline CDR1 and CDR2 sequences are MGHDK and SYGVNS. CDR3 length: 15 amino acids. With 4 bases clipped from V and 4 bases from J, the junction kept 8 bases outside the gene matches. The CDR3 sequence: CASSAGTGYFTEAFF. The CDR3 DNA sequence: TGTGCCAGCAGTGCGGGGACAGGCTATTTCACTGAAGCTTTCTTT.

The genes are TRBV29-1 and TRBJ1-5; D is undetermined. V shed 4 bases and J shed 5 bases, with 6 bases lying between them. CDR1 SQVTM and CDR2 ANQGSEA come from the germline V gene. CDR3 length: 11 amino acids. The CDR3 sequence is CSVGSHQPQHF. The CDR3, as DNA: TGCAGCGTTGGTTCCCATCAGCCCCAGCATTTT.

This clonotype was counted a few times. The CDR3 DNA follows: TGTGCCAGCACCCCAACCCAGGACAGCTCCTACGAGCAGTACTTC. Its protein product is CASTPTQDSSYEQYF. The chain carries TRBV4-2 and TRBJ2-7, with D tentatively TRBD1 (6 bases). V was trimmed by 7 bases and J by 0 bases, leaving 16 bases between them. Germline V gene lookup returns CDR1 LGHNA and CDR2 YNFKEQ. This CDR3 has 15 amino acids.

A word on this clonotype: A much larger clone differs from this one at a single base, so this may be a read error. J is TRBJ2-7 and V is TRBV20-1, with 10 bases aligning to TRBD2. The J call may be faulty, since TRBJ2-5 better matches the DNA end. Germline V gene data show CDR1 as DFQATT and CDR2 as SNEGSKA (reference sequence). This CDR3 comprises 16 residues. The DNA for the CDR3 is TGCAGTGCTAGAGATCCCCTAGCGGGGGTACAAGGGACCCAGTACTTC. This sequence encodes CSARDPLAGVQGTQYF.

The chain joins TRBV7-9 to TRBJ2-7, with D perhaps being TRBD1 or TRBD2 (5 bases each). The J call is doubtful: the DNA matches TRBJ2-5 better. The CDR3 has 14 amino acids. Germline CDR1 and CDR2: SEHNR and FQNEAQ (reference sequence). CDR3 sequence: CASSRGAGRETQYF. In DNA, the CDR3 is TGTGCCAGCAGCAGAGGTGCAGGGAGAGAGACCCAGTACTTC.

This clonotype was seen a few times. CDR3 sequence reads: CASSLALRVLTYNEQFF. The CDR3 coding sequence is TGCGCCAGCAGCTTGGCCCTCAGGGTTCTAACCTACAATGAGCAGTTCTTC. This chain joins TRBV5-1 and TRBJ2-1; D is perhaps TRBD1 (5 bases). Trimming cost V 0 bases and J 2 bases, with 15 bases left between them. Looked up from germline, CDR1 is SGHRS and CDR2 is YFSETQ. CDR3 length equals 17 residues.

This chain joins TRBV4-2 and TRBJ2-1; a possible D gene is TRBD1 (8 bases). The CDR3 runs 16 residues. V lost 4 bases and J lost 9, with 22 bases in between. From germline, CDR1 is LGHNA and CDR2 YNFKEQ. The CDR3 nucleotides read TGTGCCAGCAGCCGAGAAGCGGGACAGGTTAACGGTGAGCAGTTCTTC. It is translated as CASSREAGQVNGEQFF.

The chain is built from TRBV12-3 or TRBV12-4 and TRBJ1-6; D gene ambiguous. Trimming cost V 3 bases and J 10 bases, with 10 bases left between them. The CDR3 has 13 residues. CDR3: CASSLAIGSPLHF. CDR3 coding DNA: TGTGCCAGCAGTTTGGCAATCGGGTCACCCCTCCACTTT.

The chain is built from TRBV20-1 and TRBJ2-5; D is uncertain. There are 11 residues in the CDR3. Trimming shortened V by 5 bases and J by 9 bases, and 13 bases separated the two germline ends. Germline V gives CDR1 DFQATT, CDR2 SNEGSKA (reference sequence). CDR3 amino acids: CSARPPEPQYF. The CDR3 DNA sequence: TGCAGTGCTCGACCCCCCGAGCCCCAGTACTTC.

V and J are TRBV7-3 and TRBJ2-3; 12 bases match TRBD2. V gave up 5 bases and J gave up 0 bases; unmatched junction bases: 12. This CDR3 has 19 amino acids. Germline-derived CDR1 and CDR2 are SGHTA and FQGTGA. The CDR3 loop is CASSPGLAGPGTSTDTQYF. The CDR3 nucleotides are TGTGCCAGCAGCCCGGGACTAGCGGGCCCTGGGACTAGCACAGATACGCAGTATTTT.

The table lists this clonotype with a few counts. The CDR3 sequence: CASSLYGGSVWRSSYNEQFF. DNA of the CDR3: TGTGCCAGCAGCCTTTACGGGGGCTCCGTTTGGCGGAGCTCCTACAATGAGCAGTTCTTC. The genes are TRBV12-3 or TRBV12-4 and TRBJ2-1; D possibly uses TRBD1 or TRBD2 (6 bases each). The CDR3 totals 20 residues. Trimming left V 6 bases short and J 0 bases short, with 27 bases between.

This sequence joins TRBV18 and TRBJ1-2; possibly TRBD1 for D (5 bases). Trimming pared 3 bases from V and 2 bases from J, leaving 10 bases between. Looked up from germline, CDR1 is KGHSH and CDR2 is LQKENI. This CDR3 contains 14 residues. CDR3 in amino acids: CASSPVQANYGYTF. The CDR3 nucleotides are TGTGCCAGCTCACCTGTACAGGCAAACTATGGCTACACCTTC. Full variable domain (missing parts from reference TRBV18 and TRBJ1-2): NAGVMQNPRHLVRRRGQEARLRCSPMKGHSHVYWYRQLPEEGLKFMVYLQKENIIDESGMPKERFSAEFPKEGPSILRIQQVVRGDSAAYFCASSPVQANYGYTFGSGTRLTVV.

This chain connects TRBV12-3 or TRBV12-4 to TRBJ1-5, with TRBD1 matching over 7 bases. The CDR3 consists of 18 residues. With 6 bases clipped from V and 5 bases from J, the junction kept 19 bases outside the gene matches. This CDR3 reads CASSLNPAEEGGDQPQHF. CDR3 bases: TGTGCCAGCAGCCTTAACCCTGCTGAAGAAGGGGGCGATCAGCCCCAGCATTTT.

The rearrangement uses TRBV14 and TRBJ1-2, with 9 bases fitting TRBD1. V shed 0 bases, J shed 7 bases, and the junction held 12 bases outside the gene matches. This CDR3 is 17 amino acids long. Germline assignment: CDR1 SGHDN and CDR2 FVKESK. CDR3 DNA sequence: TGTGCCAGCAGCCAAGAAACAGGGGGCTATCTTGCCTCTGGCTACACCTTC. Translated, it gives CASSQETGGYLASGYTF.

With regard to this clonotype: Germline and junction disagree at one end, which may indicate a read error. CDR3 DNA sequence: TGCAGCATTGAAGGACAGGGTGCGGGTGGCTACACCTTC. This translates into CSIEGQGAGGYTF. V usage is TRBV29-1 and J usage is TRBJ1-2; the match to TRBD1 covers 8 bases. Germline V gene lookup returns CDR1 SQVTM and CDR2 ANQGSEA. The CDR3 is 13 amino acids.

With regard to this clonotype: One end of the junction fails to match germline, which may point to a read error. J is TRBJ2-4 and V is TRBV19, with D possibly matching TRBD2 (5 bases). The DNA end is more similar to TRBJ2-7, so the J call may be wrong. The CDR3 covers 13 residues. The V gene's germline CDR1 is LNHDA and CDR2 SQIVND (reference sequence). The CDR3 here is CAGRTTGTNEQYF. The CDR3, as DNA: TGTGCCGGTAGGACGACGGGAACCAACGAGCAGTACTTC.